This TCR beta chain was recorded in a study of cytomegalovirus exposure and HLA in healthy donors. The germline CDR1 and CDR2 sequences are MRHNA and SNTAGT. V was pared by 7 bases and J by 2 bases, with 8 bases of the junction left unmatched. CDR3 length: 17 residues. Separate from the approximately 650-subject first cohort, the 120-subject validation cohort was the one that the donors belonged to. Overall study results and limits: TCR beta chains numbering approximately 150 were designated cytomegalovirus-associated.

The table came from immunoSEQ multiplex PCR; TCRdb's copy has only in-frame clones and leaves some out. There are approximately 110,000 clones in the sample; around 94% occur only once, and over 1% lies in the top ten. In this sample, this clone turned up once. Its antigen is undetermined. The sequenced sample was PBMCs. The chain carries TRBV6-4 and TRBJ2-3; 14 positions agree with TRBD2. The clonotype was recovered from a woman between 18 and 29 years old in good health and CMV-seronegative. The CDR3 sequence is CASTGLAGGINTDTQYF. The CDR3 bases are TGTGCCAGCACCGGACTAGCGGGGGGTATTAACACAGATACGCAGTATTTT.